The clone carrying this TCR beta chain was seen more than once but under ten times. Primers used in a second PCR of about 7 to 12 cycles were a sample-barcoded 5' primer and a J-beta primer mix. TCRdb ran MiXCR on the 5' RACE reads and lists one entry per CDR3 protein. The data hold around 520,000 distinct CDR3 sequences, with roughly a quarter observed a single time. This CDR3 region has 13 residues. Looked up from germline, CDR1 is LGHDT and CDR2 is YNNKEL (reference sequence). The V end was cut by 1 base, the J end by 7 bases, with 10 bases between. The sample originates from a study of blood T cells in healthy people across ages. The same specimen was also included in a second study, on T cells of mothers and their children.

Sample: blood. The receptor was isolated from a boy aged 2-15 years in good health. V is TRBV3-1 and J is TRBJ1-2; a possible D gene is TRBD1 (6 bases). The CDR3 DNA reads TGTGCCAGCAGCCAAGCTCGGGGGCTTGGCTACACCTTC. Protein: CASSQARGLGYTF. The complete variable domain, with remaining parts taken from reference TRBV3-1 and TRBJ1-2, reads DTAVSQTPKYLVTQMGNDKSIKCEQNLGHDTMYWYKQDSKKFLKIMFSYNNKELIINETVPNRFSPKSPDKAHLNLHINSLELGDSAVYFCASSQARGLGYTFGSGTRLTVV.